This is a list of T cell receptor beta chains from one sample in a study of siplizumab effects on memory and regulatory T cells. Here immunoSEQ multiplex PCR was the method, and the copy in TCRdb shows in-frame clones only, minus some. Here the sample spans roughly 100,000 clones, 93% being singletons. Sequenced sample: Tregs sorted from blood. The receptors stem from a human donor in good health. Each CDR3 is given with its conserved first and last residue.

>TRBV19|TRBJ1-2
CASSIGVGNYGYTF
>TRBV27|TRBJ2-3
CASSSFGQGTDTQYF
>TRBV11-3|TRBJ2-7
CASSSGLAVEQYF
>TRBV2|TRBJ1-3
CASNRDTIYF
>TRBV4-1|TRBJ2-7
CASSQGPPDRGLNEQYF
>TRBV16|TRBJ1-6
CAGRVSYNSPLHF
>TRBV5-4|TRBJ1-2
CASSPRAGGVYGYTF
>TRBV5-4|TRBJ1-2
CASSLGTVYGYTF
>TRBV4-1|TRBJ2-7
CASSPNTEFLSYEQYF
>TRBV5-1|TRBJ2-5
CASSPLAGGPETQYF
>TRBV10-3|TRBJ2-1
CAISEYGENEQFF
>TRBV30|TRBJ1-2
CAWSSPIANYGYTF
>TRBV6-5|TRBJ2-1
CASSYSRPPGDNEQFF
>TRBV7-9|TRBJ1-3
CASSLAGGAGGNTIYF
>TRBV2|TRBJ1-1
CASNPGREAFF
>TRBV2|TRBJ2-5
CASTLTETQYF